One and the same sample provided the 19 T cell receptor beta chains below, sequenced in a study of blood T cell repertoires in COVID-19 (dated by TCRdb to about 2020). The receptor library was made with the immunoSEQ multiplex PCR assay. TCRdb took over this immuneACCESS table, retaining in-frame rearrangements with V and J assigned. Such tables are incomplete; in checked studies, under half of the missing clones stem from an unresolved V gene, and the remainder is unexplained. This sample holds about 20,000 clones; around 89% were observed only once. 5% to 6.5% of the sample rests with the top ten. The sample comprised peripheral blood. The source of these receptors is a human donor in a cohort sampled during active COVID-19.

A single count supports this clone. V gene TRBV28 combines with J gene TRBJ1-2; D unresolved. This CDR3 contains 15 residues. Germline V lookup: CDR1 MDHEN, CDR2 SYDVKM. Trimming cost V 1 base and J 0 bases, with 9 bases left between them. Here the CDR3 reads CASSLLANANYGYTF. CDR3 bases: TGTGCCAGCAGTTTATTGGCCAACGCTAACTATGGCTACACCTTC.

The rearrangement joins TRBV3-1 (or the pseudogene TRBV3-2) to TRBJ2-7, with D unclear. This CDR3 contains 14 residues. Germline CDR1 and CDR2: LGHDT and YNNKEL (reference sequence). V lost 0 bases and J lost 7, with 13 bases in between. The CDR3 DNA is TGTGCCAGCAGCCAAGACCTTGAGATGTTGGAGCAGTACTTC. Translating gives CASSQDLEMLEQYF.

The chain couples TRBV19 to TRBJ1-1, with a possible D match to TRBD1 (5 bases). In germline, CDR1 is LNHDA, CDR2 SQIVND (reference sequence). V was pared by 5 bases and J by 1 base, with 14 bases between. The CDR3 contains 15 residues. Here the CDR3 reads CASSGQGPANTEAFF. The CDR3 DNA follows: TGTGCCAGTAGTGGTCAGGGCCCCGCGAACACTGAAGCTTTCTTT. The full variable domain, with the rest looked up from reference TRBV19 and TRBJ1-1, is DGGITQSPKYLFRKEGQNVTLSCEQNLNHDAMYWYRQDPGQGLRLIYYSQIVNDFQKGDIAEGYSVSREKKESFPLTVTSAQKNPTAFYLCASSGQGPANTEAFFGQGTRLTVV.

The chain joins TRBV19 to TRBJ1-1; TRBD1 is a possible D gene (5 bases). Trimming took 3 bases from V and 4 from J, leaving 9 bases between them. Germline values: CDR1 LNHDA, CDR2 SQIVND (reference sequence). CDR3 length equals 13 residues. The CDR3 loop reads CASSIVDSTEAFF. The CDR3 DNA follows: TGTGCCAGTAGTATCGTCGACAGCACTGAAGCTTTCTTT.

The rearrangement uses TRBV9 and TRBJ1-2, with 9 bases fitting TRBD1. V was clipped by 0 bases and J by 8 bases; unmatched bases: 20. CDR1 SGDLS and CDR2 YYNGEE come from the germline V gene. This CDR3 region has 19 residues. CDR3 in DNA: TGTGCCAGCAGCGTAGCTGGGATCCGGGACAGGGAGGATTTGGGGGGCTACACCTTC. Its protein is CASSVAGIRDREDLGGYTF. Full variable domain (missing parts from reference TRBV9 and TRBJ1-2): DSGVTQTPKHLITATGQRVTLRCSPRSGDLSVYWYQQSLDQGLQFLIQYYNGEERAKGNILERFSAQQFPDLHSELNLSSLELGDSALYFCASSVAGIRDREDLGGYTFGSGTRLTVV.

V and J are TRBV7-8 and TRBJ2-7; 7 positions agree with TRBD2. The ends lost 5 bases at V and 5 bases at J; junction bases unmatched: 6. Germline lookup yields CDR1 SGHVS and CDR2 FQNEAQ. The CDR3 is 13 residues long. The CDR3 DNA follows: TGTGCCAGCAGCATTACCGGACTAGACGAGCAGTACTTC. Its translation: CASSITGLDEQYF.

This rearrangement joins TRBV12-3 or TRBV12-4 to TRBJ1-4; no reliable D call. Trimming shortened V by 3 bases and J by 9 bases, and 8 bases separated the two germline ends. The CDR3 contains 12 residues. The CDR3 sequence: CASSLTLKKLFF. The CDR3 nucleotides are TGTGCCAGCAGTTTGACTCTGAAAAAACTGTTTTTT.

CDR3 DNA sequence: TGTGCCACCGCGCTCGGGAGGGAAAACGAGCAGTACTTC. Translation gives CATALGRENEQYF. The chain is built from TRBV10-3 and TRBJ2-7, with TRBD2 identical over 8 bases. Germline V CDR1 and CDR2: ENHRY, SYGVKD. CDR3 length equals 13 residues. V lost 10 bases and J lost 5; bases outside the gene matches: 10.

The chain employs TRBV6-5 and TRBJ2-3; 7 bases fit TRBD2. CDR3 length equals 14 residues. In germline, CDR1 is MNHEY, CDR2 SVGAGI. V shed 8 bases and J 0 bases; nucleotides not matched to a gene: 5. CDR3 sequence reads: CASQTSWSTDTQYF. CDR3 nucleotide sequence: TGTGCCAGCCAGACTAGCTGGAGCACAGATACGCAGTATTTT.

The V gene is TRBV2, the J gene TRBJ2-5, with D uncertain. CDR1 is SNHLY, CDR2 FYNNEI, per germline. This CDR3 contains 13 residues. V lost 5 bases and J 2 bases, leaving 9 bases between the germline ends. The CDR3 spells CASSRHAQETQYF. CDR3 DNA: TGTGCCAGCAGTAGACATGCTCAAGAGACCCAGTACTTC.

J is TRBJ2-3 and V is TRBV11-2, with 8 bases matching TRBD2. Per germline, CDR1 SGHAT and CDR2 FQNNGV. The CDR3 is 15 residues long. The ends lost 4 bases at V and 5 bases at J; junction bases unmatched: 8. The CDR3 sequence is CASSSEAGAIDTQYF. CDR3 nucleotides: TGTGCCAGCAGCTCCGAAGCGGGAGCGATAGATACGCAGTATTTT.

This chain joins TRBV27 and TRBJ2-7; no firm D call. The CDR3 is made up of 11 amino acids. The V and J ends lost 7 bases and 2 bases respectively, with 6 bases between them. CDR1 is MNHEY, CDR2 SMNVEV, per germline (reference sequence). CDR3: CASKVAYEQYF. The CDR3 coding sequence is TGTGCCAGCAAAGTAGCCTACGAGCAGTACTTC.

V usage is TRBV27 and J usage is TRBJ1-1; TRBD1 aligns across 7 bases. The CDR3 is 14 amino acids. Trimming at V came to 3 bases and at J to 3 bases, leaving 4 bases not matched to a gene. Per germline, CDR1 MNHEY and CDR2 SMNVEV (reference sequence). The DNA of the CDR3 is TGTGCCAGCAGTTTCGGAGGGGGCGACACTGAAGCTTTCTTT. Encoded protein: CASSFGGGDTEAFF.

The CDR3 is CASSPYRASNTEAFF. The CDR3 DNA reads as TGTGCCAGCAGTCCATACAGAGCTTCGAACACTGAAGCTTTCTTT. The V gene is TRBV27, the J gene TRBJ1-1; D is undetermined. Germline CDR1 is MNHEY and CDR2 is SMNVEV (reference sequence). This CDR3 comprises 15 residues. Trimming took off 5 bases at V and 1 base at J, with 14 bases between the two ends.

This rearrangement joins TRBV6-2 or TRBV6-3 to TRBJ2-7; 10 nucleotides match TRBD2. The length of the CDR3 is 15 residues. The ends lost 5 bases at V and 3 bases at J; junction bases unmatched: 7. Germline V lookup: CDR1 MNHEY, CDR2 SVGEGT. The CDR3 region is CASSPYSGRFYEQYF. The CDR3 region has the DNA TGTGCCAGCAGTCCATATAGCGGGAGGTTCTACGAGCAGTACTTC.

This sequence joins TRBV10-1 and TRBJ1-1; the match to TRBD1 covers 10 bases. The CDR3 contains 13 residues. J was trimmed by 11 bases and V by 3 bases; bases with no gene match: 6. Germline V gives CDR1 WNHNN, CDR2 SYGVQD (reference sequence). CDR3 nucleotides: TGCGCCAGCAGTGATGGACAGGGGGAATGGGCTTTCTTT. It encodes CASSDGQGEWAFF.

The CDR3 region is CASSEWAGVNTEAFF. The CDR3 DNA is TGTGCCAGCAGTGAATGGGCGGGGGTGAACACTGAAGCTTTCTTT. This chain joins TRBV2 and TRBJ1-1; possible D gene TRBD1, 5 bases. The CDR3 runs to 15 residues. V gave up 2 bases and J gave up 0 bases, with 10 bases separating them. CDR1 is SNHLY, CDR2 FYNNEI, per germline. Full variable domain (remainder filled in from reference TRBV2 and TRBJ1-1): EPEVTQTPSHQVTQMGQEVILRCVPISNHLYFYWYRQILGQKVEFLVSFYNNEISEKSEIFDDQFSVERPDGSNFTLKIRSTKLEDSAMYFCASSEWAGVNTEAFFGQGTRLTVV.

The gene calls are TRBV6-5 and TRBJ2-7; the D gene is possibly TRBD1 (6 bases). This CDR3 region has 11 residues. The V end was cut by 8 bases, the J end by 2 bases, with 7 bases between. CDR1 and CDR2 (germline): MNHEY, SVGAGI. For the CDR3, the DNA is TGTGCCAGCGGGGACACCTACGAGCAGTACTTC. It encodes CASGDTYEQYF.

The chain couples TRBV25-1 to TRBJ2-5, with D possibly being TRBD2 (6 bases). The CDR3 sequence is 14 residues long. The germline V gene has CDR1 MGHDK and CDR2 SYGVNS. V lost 2 bases and J lost 7, with 14 bases in between. The CDR3 sequence is CASSEQGGKVTQYF. CDR3 nucleotides: TGTGCCAGCAGTGAACAGGGCGGGAAGGTGACCCAGTACTTC.